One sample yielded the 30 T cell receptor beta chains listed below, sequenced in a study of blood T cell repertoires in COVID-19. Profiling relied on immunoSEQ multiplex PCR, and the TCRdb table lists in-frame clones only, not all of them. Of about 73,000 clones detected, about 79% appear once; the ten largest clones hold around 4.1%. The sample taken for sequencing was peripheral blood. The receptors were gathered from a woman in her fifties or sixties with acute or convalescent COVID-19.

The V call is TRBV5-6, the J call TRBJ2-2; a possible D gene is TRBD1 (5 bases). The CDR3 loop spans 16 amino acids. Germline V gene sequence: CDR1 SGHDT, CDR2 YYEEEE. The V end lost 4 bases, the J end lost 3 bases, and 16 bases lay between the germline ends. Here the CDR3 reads CASSRIGAGHTGELFF. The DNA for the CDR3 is TGTGCCAGCAGCCGGATTGGGGCAGGGCACACCGGGGAGCTGTTTTTT.

The CDR3 is CASSLATGLAYEQYF. CDR3 in DNA: TGCGCCAGCAGCTTGGCTACAGGGTTGGCCTACGAGCAGTACTTC. The chain uses TRBV5-1 and TRBJ2-7, with a weak D call TRBD1 (6 bases). The CDR3 length is 15 residues. V was pared by 0 bases and J by 2 bases, with 12 bases between. Germline CDR1 is SGHRS and CDR2 is YFSETQ.

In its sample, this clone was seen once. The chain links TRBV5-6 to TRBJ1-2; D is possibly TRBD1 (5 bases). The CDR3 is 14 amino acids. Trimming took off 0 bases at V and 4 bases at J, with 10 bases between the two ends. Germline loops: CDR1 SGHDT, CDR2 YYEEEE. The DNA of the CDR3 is TGTGCCAGCAGCTTGGGGGACTTACTCTATGGCTACACCTTC. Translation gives CASSLGDLLYGYTF.

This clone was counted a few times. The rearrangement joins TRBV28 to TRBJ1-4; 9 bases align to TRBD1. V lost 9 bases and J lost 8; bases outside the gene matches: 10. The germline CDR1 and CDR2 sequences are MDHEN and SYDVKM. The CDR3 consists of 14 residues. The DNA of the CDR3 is TGTGCCAGTACTCTGGGACAGGGCCCCGAAAAACTGTTTTTT. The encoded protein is CASTLGQGPEKLFF.

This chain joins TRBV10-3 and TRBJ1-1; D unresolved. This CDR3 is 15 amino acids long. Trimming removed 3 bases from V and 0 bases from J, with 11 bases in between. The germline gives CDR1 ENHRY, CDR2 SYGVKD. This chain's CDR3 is CAISDVNSLNTEAFF. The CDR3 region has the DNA TGTGCCATCAGTGACGTAAACAGCTTGAACACTGAAGCTTTCTTT.

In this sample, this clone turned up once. The CDR3 bases are TGTGCCAGCAAAGTGACAGGGCGGGATACCTACGAGCAGTACTTC. It is translated as CASKVTGRDTYEQYF. V gene TRBV2 combines with J gene TRBJ2-7, with D perhaps matching TRBD1 (7 bases). V was pared by 7 bases and J by 2 bases, with 18 bases between. Looked up from germline, CDR1 is SNHLY and CDR2 is FYNNEI. The CDR3 has 15 amino acids.

The CDR3 DNA follows: TGTGCCACCAGTGATCCTGCAACAGGGACGGTCTATGGCTACACCTTC. Translating gives CATSDPATGTVYGYTF. The chain recombines TRBV24-1 with TRBJ1-2; D perhaps matches TRBD1 (6 bases). The germline CDR1 and CDR2 sequences are KGHDR and SFDVKD. The CDR3 has 16 residues. Trimming pared 3 bases from V and 4 bases from J, leaving 17 bases between.

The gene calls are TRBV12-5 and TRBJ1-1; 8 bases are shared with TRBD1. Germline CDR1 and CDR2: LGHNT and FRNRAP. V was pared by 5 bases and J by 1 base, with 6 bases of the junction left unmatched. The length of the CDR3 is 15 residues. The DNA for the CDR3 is TGTGCTAGTGGTCCTTCAGGGGGCTCGAACACTGAAGCTTTCTTT. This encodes CASGPSGGSNTEAFF.

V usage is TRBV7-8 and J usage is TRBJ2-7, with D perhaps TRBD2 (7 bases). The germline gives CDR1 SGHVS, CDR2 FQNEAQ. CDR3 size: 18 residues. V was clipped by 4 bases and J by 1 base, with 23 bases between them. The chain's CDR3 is CASSSIERGGRLSYEQYF. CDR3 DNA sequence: TGTGCCAGCAGCTCAATAGAGCGCGGGGGCAGGTTATCCTACGAGCAGTACTTC.

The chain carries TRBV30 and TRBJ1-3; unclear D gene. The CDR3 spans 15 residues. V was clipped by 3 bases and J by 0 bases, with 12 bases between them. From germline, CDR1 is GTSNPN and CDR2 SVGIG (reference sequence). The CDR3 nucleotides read TGTGCCTGGAGCCTCCTACAGTACTCTGGAAACACCATATATTTT. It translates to CAWSLLQYSGNTIYF. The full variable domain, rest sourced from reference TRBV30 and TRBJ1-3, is SQTIHQWPATLVQPVGSPLSLECTVEGTSNPNLYWYRQAAGRGLQLLFYSVGIGQISSEVPQNLSASRPQDRQFILSSKKLLLSDSGFYLCAWSLLQYSGNTIYFGEGSWLTVV.

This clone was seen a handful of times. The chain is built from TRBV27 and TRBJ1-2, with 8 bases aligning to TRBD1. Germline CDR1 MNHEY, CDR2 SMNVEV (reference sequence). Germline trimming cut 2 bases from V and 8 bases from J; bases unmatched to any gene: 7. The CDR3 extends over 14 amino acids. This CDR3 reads CASSLSPGGVGYTF. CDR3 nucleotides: TGTGCCAGCAGTTTAAGTCCAGGGGGCGTAGGCTACACCTTC.

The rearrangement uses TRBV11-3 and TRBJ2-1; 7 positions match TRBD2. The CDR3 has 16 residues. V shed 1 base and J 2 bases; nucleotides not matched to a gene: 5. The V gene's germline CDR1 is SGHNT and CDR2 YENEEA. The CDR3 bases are TGTGCCAGCAGCTTAGGCGGGGGAGGGCCCTACAATGAGCAGTTCTTC. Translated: CASSLGGGGPYNEQFF.

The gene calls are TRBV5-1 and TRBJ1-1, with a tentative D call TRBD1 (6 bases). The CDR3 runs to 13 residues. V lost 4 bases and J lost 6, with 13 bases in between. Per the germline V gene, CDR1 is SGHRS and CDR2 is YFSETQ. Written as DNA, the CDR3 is TGCGCCAGCAGCGCCGGACAGCTCTCTGAAGCTTTCTTT. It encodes CASSAGQLSEAFF.

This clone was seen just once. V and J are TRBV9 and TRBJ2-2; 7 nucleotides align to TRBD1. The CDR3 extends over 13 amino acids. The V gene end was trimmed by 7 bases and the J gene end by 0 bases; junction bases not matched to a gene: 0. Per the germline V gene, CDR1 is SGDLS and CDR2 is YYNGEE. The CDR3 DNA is TGTGCCAGCGGACAGGCGAACACCGGGGAGCTGTTTTTT. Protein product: CASGQANTGELFF.

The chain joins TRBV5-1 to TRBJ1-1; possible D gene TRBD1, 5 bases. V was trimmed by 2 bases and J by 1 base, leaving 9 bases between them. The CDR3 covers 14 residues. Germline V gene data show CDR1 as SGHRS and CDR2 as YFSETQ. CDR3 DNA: TGCGCCAGCAGCTTACAGGTGACGAACACTGAAGCTTTCTTT. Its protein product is CASSLQVTNTEAFF.

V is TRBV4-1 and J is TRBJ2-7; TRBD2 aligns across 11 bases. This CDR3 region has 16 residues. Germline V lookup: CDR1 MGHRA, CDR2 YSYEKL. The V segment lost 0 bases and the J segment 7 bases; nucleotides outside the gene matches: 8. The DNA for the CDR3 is TGCGCCAGCAGCCAAGATACTAGCGGGAGAACGCAAGAGCAGTACTTC. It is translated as CASSQDTSGRTQEQYF.

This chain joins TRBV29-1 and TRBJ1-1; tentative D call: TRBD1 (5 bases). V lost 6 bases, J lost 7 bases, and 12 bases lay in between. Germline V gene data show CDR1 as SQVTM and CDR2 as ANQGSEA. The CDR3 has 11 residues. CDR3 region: CSVVTVDEAFF. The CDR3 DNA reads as TGCAGCGTGGTGACAGTCGATGAAGCTTTCTTT.

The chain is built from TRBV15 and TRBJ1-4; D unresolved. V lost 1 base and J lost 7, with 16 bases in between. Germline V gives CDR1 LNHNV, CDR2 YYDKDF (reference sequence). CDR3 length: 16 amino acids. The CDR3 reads CATSRARGYQFEKLFF. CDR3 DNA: TGTGCCACCAGCAGAGCTCGCGGTTATCAATTTGAAAAACTGTTTTTT.

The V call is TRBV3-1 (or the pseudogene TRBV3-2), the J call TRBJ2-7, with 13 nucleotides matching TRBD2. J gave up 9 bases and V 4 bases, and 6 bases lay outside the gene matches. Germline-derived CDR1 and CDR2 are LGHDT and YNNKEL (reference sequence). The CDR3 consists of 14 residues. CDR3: CASSPGLAGVAQYF. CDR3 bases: TGTGCCAGCAGCCCTGGACTAGCGGGAGTCGCGCAGTACTTC.

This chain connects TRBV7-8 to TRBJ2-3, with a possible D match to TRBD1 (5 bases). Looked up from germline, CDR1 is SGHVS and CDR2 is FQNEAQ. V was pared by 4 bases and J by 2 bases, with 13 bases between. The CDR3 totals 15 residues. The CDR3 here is CASSSRVGATDTQYF. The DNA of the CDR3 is TGTGCCAGCAGCTCCCGTGTAGGGGCCACAGATACGCAGTATTTT.

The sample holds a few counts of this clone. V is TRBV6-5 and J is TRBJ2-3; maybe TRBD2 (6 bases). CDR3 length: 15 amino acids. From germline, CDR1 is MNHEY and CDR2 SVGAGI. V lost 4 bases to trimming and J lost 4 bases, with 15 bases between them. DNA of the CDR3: TGTGCCAGCAGTTCCCGGACTATCGCCGCAGATACGCAGTATTTT. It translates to CASSSRTIAADTQYF.

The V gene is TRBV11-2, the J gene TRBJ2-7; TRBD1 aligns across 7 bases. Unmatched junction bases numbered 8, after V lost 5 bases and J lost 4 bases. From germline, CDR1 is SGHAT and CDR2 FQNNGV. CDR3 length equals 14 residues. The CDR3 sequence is CASSRQGRGYEQYF. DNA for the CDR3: TGTGCCAGCAGCCGACAGGGTAGAGGTTACGAGCAGTACTTC.

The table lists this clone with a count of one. CDR3 bases: TGTGCCTGGAGGGACAGGGCCAATTCACCCCTCCACTTT. The encoded protein is CAWRDRANSPLHF. This rearrangement joins TRBV30 to TRBJ1-6; 8 nucleotides line up with TRBD1. The V and J ends lost 3 bases and 7 bases, in that order; junction bases with no gene match: 2. This CDR3 region has 13 residues. Germline V gives CDR1 GTSNPN, CDR2 SVGIG (reference sequence).

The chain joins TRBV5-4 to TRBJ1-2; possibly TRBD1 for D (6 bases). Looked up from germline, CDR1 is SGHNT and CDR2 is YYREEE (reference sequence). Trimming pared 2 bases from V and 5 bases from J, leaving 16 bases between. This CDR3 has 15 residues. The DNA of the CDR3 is TGTGCCAGCAGCTTCGACTCGACAGGAGGATATGGCTACACCTTC. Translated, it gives CASSFDSTGGYGYTF.

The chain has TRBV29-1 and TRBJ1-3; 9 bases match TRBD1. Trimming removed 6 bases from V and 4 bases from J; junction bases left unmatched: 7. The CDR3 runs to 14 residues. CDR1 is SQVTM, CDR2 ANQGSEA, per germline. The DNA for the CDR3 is TGCAGCGTCCGCCCGGGACAGGGAGGAAACACCATATATTTT. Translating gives CSVRPGQGGNTIYF. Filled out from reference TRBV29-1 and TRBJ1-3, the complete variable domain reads SAVISQKPSRDICQRGTSLTIQCQVDSQVTMMFWYRQQPGQSLTLIATANQGSEATYESGFVIDKFPISRPNLTFSTLTVSNMSPEDSSIYLCSVRPGQGGNTIYFGEGSWLTVV.

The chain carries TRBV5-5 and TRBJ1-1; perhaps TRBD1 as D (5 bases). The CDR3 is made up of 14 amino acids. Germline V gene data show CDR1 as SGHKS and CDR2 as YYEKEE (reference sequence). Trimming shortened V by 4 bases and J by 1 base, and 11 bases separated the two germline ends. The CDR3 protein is CASSPDSRNTEAFF. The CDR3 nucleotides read TGTGCCAGCAGCCCCGACAGTAGGAACACTGAAGCTTTCTTT.

The CDR3 spells CASSSGTGVGGEKLFF. The CDR3 bases are TGTGCCAGCAGCTCGGGGACAGGGGTAGGGGGTGAAAAACTGTTTTTT. The V and J genes are TRBV7-9 and TRBJ1-4, with 10 bases aligning to TRBD1. Trimming took 4 bases from V and 7 from J; bases not matched to a gene: 9. The CDR3 is made up of 16 amino acids. The germline CDR1 and CDR2 sequences are SEHNR and FQNEAQ (reference sequence).

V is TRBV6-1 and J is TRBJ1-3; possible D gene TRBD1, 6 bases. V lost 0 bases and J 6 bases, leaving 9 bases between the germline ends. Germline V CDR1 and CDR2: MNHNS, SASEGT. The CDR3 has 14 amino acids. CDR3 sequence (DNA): TGTGCCAGCAGTGAAGCCAGGGGAGCAAACACCATATATTTT. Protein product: CASSEARGANTIYF.

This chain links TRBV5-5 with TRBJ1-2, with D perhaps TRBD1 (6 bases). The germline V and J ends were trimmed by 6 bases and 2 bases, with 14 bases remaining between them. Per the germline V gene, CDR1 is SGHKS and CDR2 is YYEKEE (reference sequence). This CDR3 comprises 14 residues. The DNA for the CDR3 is TGTGCCAGCAACCCTCAAGGGGGAAACTATGGCTACACCTTC. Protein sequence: CASNPQGGNYGYTF.

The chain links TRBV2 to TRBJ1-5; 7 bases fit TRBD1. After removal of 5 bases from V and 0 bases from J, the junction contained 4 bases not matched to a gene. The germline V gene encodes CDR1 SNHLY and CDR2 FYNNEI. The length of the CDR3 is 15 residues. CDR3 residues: CASSPWDSSNQPQHF. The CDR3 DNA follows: TGTGCCAGCAGTCCCTGGGACAGTAGCAATCAGCCCCAGCATTTT.